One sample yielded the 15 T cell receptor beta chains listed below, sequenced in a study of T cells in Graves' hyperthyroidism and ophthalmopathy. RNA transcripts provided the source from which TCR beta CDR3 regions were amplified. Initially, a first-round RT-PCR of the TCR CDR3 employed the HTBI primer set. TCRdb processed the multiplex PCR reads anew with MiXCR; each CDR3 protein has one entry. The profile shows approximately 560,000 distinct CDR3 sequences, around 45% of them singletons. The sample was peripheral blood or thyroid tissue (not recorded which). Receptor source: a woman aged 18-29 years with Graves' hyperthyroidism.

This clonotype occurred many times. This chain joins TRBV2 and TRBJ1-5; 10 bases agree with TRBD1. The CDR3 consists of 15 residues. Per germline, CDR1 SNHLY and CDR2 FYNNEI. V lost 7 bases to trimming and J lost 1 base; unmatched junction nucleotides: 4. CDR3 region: CASNGDRGSNQPQHF. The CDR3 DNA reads TGTGCCAGCAACGGGGACAGGGGAAGCAATCAGCCCCAGCATTTT.

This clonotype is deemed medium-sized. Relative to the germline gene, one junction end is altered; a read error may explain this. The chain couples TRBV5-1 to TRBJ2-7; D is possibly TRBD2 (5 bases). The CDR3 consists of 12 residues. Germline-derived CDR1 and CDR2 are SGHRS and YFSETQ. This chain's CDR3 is CASSLEGYEQYF. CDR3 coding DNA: TGTGCCAGCAGTTTAGAGGGATACGAGCAGTACTTC.

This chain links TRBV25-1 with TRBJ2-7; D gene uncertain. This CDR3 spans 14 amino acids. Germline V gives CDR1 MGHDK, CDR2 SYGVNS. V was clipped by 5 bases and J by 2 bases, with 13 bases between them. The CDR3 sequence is CASSRSTVPYEQYF. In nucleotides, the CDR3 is TGTGCCAGCAGTAGAAGCACGGTTCCCTACGAGCAGTACTTC.

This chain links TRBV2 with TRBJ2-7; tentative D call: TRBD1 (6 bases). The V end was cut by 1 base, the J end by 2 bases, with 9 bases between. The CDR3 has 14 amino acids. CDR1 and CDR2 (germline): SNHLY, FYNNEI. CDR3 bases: TGTGCCAGCAGTGAAGTAGGACAGACCTACGAGCAGTACTTC. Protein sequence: CASSEVGQTYEQYF.

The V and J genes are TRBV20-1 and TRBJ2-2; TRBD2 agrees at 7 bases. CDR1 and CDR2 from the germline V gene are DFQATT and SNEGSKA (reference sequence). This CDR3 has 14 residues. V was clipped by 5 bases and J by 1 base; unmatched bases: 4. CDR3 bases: TGCAGTGCTGGGGGACTAAAGAACACCGGGGAGCTGTTTTTT. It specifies CSAGGLKNTGELFF.

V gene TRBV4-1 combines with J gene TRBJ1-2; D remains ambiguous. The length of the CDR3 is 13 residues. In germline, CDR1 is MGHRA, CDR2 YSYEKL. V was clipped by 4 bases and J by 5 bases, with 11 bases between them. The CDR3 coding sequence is TGCGCCAGCAGCCCTCTTGGCAGTTATGGCTACACCTTC. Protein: CASSPLGSYGYTF.

This CDR3 reads CARGGQNYGYTF. CDR3 nucleotide sequence: TGTGCTAGAGGTGGGCAGAACTATGGCTACACCTTC. The rearrangement joins TRBV25-1 to TRBJ1-2, with no clear D. The CDR3 contains 12 residues. The germline gives CDR1 MGHDK, CDR2 SYGVNS.

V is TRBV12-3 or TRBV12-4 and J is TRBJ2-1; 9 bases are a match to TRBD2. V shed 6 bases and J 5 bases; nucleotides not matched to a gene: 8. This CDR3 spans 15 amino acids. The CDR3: CASRTTSGSDNEQFF. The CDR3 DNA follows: TGTGCCAGCAGAACAACTAGCGGGTCCGACAATGAGCAGTTCTTC.

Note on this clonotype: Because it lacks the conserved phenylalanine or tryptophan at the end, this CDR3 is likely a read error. The CDR3 here is CASSLSGQGASYEQYL. Here the CDR3 DNA reads TGCGCCAGCAGCTTGAGTGGTCAGGGGGCTTCCTACGAGCAGTACCTC. J is TRBJ2-7 and V is TRBV5-1, with 8 bases aligning to TRBD1. With V trimmed by 1 base and J by 1 base, 7 bases remained unmatched. CDR3 length: 16 residues. Germline V lookup: CDR1 SGHRS, CDR2 YFSETQ.

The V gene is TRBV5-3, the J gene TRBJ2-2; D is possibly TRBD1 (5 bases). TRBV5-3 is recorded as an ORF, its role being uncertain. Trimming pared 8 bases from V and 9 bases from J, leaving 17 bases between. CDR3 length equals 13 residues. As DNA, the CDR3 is TGTGCCAGCAGTTACTCGCCAGGGAGGGAGCTGTTTTTT. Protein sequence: CASSYSPGRELFF.

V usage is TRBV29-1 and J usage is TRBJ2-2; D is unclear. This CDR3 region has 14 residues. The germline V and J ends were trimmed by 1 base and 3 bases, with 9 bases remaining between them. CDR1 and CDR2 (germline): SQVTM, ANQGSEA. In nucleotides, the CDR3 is TGCAGCGTTGAAGGTCCAGACGACACCGGGGAGCTGTTTTTT. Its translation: CSVEGPDDTGELFF.

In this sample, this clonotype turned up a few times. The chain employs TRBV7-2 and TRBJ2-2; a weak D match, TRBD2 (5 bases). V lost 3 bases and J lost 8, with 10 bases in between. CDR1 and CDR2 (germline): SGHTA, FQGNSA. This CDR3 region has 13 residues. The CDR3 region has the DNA TGTGCCAGCAGCTTGGAGGTTTCGGGGGAGCTGTTTTTT. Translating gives CASSLEVSGELFF. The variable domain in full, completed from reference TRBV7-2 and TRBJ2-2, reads GAGVSQSPSNKVTEKGKDVELRCDPISGHTALYWYRQSLGQGLEFLIYFQGNSAPDKSGLPSDRFSAERTGGSVSTLTIQRTQQEDSAVYLCASSLEVSGELFFGEGSRLTVL.

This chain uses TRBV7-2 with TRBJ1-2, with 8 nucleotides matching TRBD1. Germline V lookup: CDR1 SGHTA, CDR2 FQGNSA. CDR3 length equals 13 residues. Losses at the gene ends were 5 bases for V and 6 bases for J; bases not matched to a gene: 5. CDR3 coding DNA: TGTGCCAGCAGCGCCGGACAGGGAGATGGCTACACCTTC. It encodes CASSAGQGDGYTF. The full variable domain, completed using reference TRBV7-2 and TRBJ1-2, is GAGVSQSPSNKVTEKGKDVELRCDPISGHTALYWYRQSLGQGLEFLIYFQGNSAPDKSGLPSDRFSAERTGGSVSTLTIQRTQQEDSAVYLCASSAGQGDGYTFGSGTRLTVV.

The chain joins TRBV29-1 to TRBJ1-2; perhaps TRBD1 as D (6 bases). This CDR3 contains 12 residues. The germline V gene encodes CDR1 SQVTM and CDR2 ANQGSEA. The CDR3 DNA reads TGCACCTCCTTGACAGGTGGAGATGGCTACACCTTC. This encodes CTSLTGGDGYTF.

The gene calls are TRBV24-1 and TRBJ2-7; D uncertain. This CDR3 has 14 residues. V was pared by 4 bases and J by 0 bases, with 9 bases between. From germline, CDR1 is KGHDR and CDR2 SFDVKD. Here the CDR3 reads CATSETADSYEQYF. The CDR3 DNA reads TGTGCCACCAGTGAGACCGCCGACTCCTACGAGCAGTACTTC.